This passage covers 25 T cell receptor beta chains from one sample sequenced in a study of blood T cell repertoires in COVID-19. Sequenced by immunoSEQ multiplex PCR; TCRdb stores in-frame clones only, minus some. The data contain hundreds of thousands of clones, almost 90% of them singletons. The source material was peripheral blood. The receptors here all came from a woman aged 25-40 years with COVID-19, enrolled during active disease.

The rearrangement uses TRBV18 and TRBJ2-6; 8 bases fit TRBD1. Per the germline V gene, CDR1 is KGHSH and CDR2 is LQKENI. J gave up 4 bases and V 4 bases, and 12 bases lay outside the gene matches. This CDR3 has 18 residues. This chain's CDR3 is CASSHGTGGGVGANVLTF. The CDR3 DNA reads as TGTGCCAGCTCACACGGGACAGGTGGGGGCGTGGGGGCCAACGTCCTGACTTTC.

DNA of the CDR3: TGTGCCAGCAGTGCTGACAGGGGTTTCACTGAAGCTTTCTTT. Amino acid sequence: CASSADRGFTEAFF. The rearrangement uses TRBV2 and TRBJ1-1, with 8 bases lining up with TRBD1. V was clipped by 4 bases and J by 4 bases; unmatched bases: 5. The CDR3 contains 14 residues. CDR1 and CDR2 from the germline V gene are SNHLY and FYNNEI. The full variable domain, in which reference TRBV2 and TRBJ1-1 provide the parts outside the CDR3, is EPEVTQTPSHQVTQMGQEVILRCVPISNHLYFYWYRQILGQKVEFLVSFYNNEISEKSEIFDDQFSVERPDGSNFTLKIRSTKLEDSAMYFCASSADRGFTEAFFGQGTRLTVV.

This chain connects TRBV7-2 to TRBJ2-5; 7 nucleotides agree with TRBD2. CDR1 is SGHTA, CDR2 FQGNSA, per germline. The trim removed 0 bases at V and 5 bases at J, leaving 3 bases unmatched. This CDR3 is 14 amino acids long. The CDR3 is CASSLAGGTETQYF. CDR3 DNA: TGTGCCAGCAGCTTAGCGGGAGGGACGGAGACCCAGTACTTC.

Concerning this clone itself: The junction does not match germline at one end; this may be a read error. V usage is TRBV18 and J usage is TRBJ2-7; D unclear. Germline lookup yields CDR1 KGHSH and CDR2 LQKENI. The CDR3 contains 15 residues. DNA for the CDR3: TGTGCCAGCTCACCACCTCTCGCAGGTACCTACGGGCAGTACTTC. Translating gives CASSPPLAGTYGQYF.

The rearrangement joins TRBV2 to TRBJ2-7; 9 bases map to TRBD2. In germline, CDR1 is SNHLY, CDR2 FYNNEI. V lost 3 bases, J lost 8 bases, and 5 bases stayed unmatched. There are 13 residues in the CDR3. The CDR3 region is CASSDGTSMKQYF. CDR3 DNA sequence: TGTGCCAGCAGTGACGGGACTAGCATGAAGCAGTACTTC.

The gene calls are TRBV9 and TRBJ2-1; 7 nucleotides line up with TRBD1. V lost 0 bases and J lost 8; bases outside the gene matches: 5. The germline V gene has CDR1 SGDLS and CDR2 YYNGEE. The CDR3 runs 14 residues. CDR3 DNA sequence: TGTGCCAGCAGCGTAGGGCTAGGGGGCTATGAGCAGTTCTTC. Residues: CASSVGLGGYEQFF.

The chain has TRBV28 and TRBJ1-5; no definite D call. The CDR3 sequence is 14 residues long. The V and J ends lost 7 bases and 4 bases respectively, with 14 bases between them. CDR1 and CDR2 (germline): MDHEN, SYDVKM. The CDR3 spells CASKGRRGNQPQHF. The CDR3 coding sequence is TGTGCCAGCAAGGGCAGGCGAGGGAATCAGCCCCAGCATTTT. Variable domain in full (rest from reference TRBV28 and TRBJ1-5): DVKVTQSSRYLVKRTGEKVFLECVQDMDHENMFWYRQDPGLGLRLIYFSYDVKMKEKGDIPEGYSVSREKKERFSLILESASTNQTSMYLCASKGRRGNQPQHFGDGTRLSIL.

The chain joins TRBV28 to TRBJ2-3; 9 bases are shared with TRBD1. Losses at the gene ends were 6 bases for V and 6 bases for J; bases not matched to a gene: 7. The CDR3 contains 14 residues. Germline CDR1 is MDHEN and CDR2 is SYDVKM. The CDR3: CASSSTGGSDTQYF. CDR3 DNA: TGTGCCAGCAGCTCGACAGGGGGGTCGGATACGCAGTATTTT. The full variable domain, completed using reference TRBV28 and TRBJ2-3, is DVKVTQSSRYLVKRTGEKVFLECVQDMDHENMFWYRQDPGLGLRLIYFSYDVKMKEKGDIPEGYSVSREKKERFSLILESASTNQTSMYLCASSSTGGSDTQYFGPGTRLTVL.

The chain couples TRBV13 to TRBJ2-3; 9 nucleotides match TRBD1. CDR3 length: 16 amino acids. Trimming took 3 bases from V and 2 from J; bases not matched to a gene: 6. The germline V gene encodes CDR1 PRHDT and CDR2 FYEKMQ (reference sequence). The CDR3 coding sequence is TGTGCCAGCAGCTTCTCTGGACAGGGGTTCACAGATACGCAGTATTTT. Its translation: CASSFSGQGFTDTQYF.

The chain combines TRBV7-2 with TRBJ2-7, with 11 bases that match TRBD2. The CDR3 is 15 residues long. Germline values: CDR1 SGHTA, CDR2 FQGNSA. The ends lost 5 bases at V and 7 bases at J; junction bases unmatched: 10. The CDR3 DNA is TGTGCCAGCAGCCAGTACGGGACTAGCGGACTAGAGCAGTACTTC. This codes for CASSQYGTSGLEQYF.

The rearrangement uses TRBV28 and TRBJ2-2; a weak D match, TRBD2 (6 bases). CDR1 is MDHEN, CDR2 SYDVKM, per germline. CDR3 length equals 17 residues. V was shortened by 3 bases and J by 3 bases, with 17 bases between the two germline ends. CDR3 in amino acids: CASSLWRGTQDTGELFF. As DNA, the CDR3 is TGTGCCAGCAGTTTGTGGCGCGGGACCCAAGACACCGGGGAGCTGTTTTTT.

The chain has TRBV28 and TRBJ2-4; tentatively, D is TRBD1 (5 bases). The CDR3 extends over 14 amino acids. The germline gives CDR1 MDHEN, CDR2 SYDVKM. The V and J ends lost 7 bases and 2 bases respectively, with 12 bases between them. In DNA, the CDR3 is TGTGCCAGCACCAGGGCTGGATCCAAAAACATTCAGTACTTC. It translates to CASTRAGSKNIQYF.

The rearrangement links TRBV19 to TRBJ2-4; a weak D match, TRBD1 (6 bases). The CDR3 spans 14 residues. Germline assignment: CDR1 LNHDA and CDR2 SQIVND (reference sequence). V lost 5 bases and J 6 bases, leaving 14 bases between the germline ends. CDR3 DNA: TGTGCCAGTAGTGAACAGGGATTTGGAAACATTCAGTACTTC. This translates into CASSEQGFGNIQYF.

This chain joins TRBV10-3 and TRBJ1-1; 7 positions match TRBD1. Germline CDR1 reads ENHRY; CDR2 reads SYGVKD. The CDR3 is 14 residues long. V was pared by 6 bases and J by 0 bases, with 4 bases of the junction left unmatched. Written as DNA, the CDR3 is TGTGCCATCAGCGCCGACAGGGTGAACACTGAAGCTTTCTTT. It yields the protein CAISADRVNTEAFF.

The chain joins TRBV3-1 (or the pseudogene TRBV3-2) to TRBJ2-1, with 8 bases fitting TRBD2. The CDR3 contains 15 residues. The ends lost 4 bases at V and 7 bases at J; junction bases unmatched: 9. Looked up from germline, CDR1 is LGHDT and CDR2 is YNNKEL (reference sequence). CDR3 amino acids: CASSRAGVKGNEQFF. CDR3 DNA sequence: TGTGCCAGCAGCCGAGCGGGAGTGAAGGGGAATGAGCAGTTCTTC.

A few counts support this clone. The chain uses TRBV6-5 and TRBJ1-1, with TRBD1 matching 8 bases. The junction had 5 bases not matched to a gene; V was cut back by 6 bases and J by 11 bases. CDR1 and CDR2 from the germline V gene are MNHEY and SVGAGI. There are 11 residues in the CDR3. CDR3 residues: CASREGQVAFF. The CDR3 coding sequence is TGTGCCAGCAGGGAGGGACAGGTGGCTTTCTTT.

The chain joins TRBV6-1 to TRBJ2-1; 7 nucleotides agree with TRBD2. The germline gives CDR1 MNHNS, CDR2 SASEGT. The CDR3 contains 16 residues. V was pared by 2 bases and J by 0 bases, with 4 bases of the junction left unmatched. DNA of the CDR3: TGTGCCAGCAGTGAAAGGCGCGGGAGCTCCTACAATGAGCAGTTCTTC. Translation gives CASSERRGSSYNEQFF.

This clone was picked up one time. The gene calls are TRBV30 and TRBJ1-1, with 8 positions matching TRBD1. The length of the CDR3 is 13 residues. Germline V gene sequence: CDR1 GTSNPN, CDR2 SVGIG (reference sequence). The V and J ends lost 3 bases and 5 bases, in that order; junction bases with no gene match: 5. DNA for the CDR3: TGTGCCTGGAGGACAGGGGATAAGACTGAAGCTTTCTTT. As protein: CAWRTGDKTEAFF.

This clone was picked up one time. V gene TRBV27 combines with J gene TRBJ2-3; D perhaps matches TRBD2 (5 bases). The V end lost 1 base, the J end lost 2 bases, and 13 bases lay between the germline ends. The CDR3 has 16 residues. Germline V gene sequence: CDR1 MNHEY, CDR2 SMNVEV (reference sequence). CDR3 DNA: TGTGCCAGCAGTTTATACGGATGGGAGATCACAGATACGCAGTATTTT. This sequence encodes CASSLYGWEITDTQYF.

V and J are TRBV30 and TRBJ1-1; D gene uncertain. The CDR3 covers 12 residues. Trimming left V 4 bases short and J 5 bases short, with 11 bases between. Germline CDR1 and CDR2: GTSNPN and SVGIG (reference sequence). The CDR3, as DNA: TGTGCCTGGACCGGGATAGGTACTGAAGCTTTCTTT. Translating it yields CAWTGIGTEAFF.

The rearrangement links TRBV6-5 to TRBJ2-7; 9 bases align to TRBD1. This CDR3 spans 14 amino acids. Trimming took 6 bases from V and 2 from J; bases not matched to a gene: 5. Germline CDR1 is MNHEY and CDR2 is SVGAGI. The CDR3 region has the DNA TGTGCCAGCAGGCTCGGGACAGGGACCTACGAGCAGTACTTC. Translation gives CASRLGTGTYEQYF.

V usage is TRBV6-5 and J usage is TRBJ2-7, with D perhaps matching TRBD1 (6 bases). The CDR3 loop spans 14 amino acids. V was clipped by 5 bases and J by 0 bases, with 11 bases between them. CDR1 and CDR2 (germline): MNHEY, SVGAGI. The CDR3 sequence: CASSQGPLSYEQYF. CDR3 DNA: TGTGCCAGCAGTCAGGGGCCCCTCTCCTACGAGCAGTACTTC.

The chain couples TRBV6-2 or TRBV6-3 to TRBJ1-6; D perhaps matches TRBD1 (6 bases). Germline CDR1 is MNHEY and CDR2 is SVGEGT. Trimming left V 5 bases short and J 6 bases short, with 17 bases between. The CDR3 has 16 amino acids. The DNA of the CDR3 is TGTGCCAGCAGTCCCCGGGGCCAGGGGTTTAATTCACCCCTCCACTTT. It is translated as CASSPRGQGFNSPLHF.

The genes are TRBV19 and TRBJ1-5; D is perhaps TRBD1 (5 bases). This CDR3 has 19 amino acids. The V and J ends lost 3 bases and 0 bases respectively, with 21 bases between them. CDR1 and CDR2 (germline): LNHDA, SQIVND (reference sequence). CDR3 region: CASSMPSPQGPYSNQPQHF. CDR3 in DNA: TGTGCCAGTAGTATGCCCTCCCCCCAGGGTCCCTATAGCAATCAGCCCCAGCATTTT.

CDR3 sequence: CASSLEGASSYNSPLHF. The CDR3 DNA reads as TGTGCCAGCAGTTTGGAAGGGGCCAGCTCCTATAATTCACCCCTCCACTTT. The chain links TRBV28 to TRBJ1-6, with D possibly TRBD1 on 5 matching bases. Germline-derived CDR1 and CDR2 are MDHEN and SYDVKM. There are 17 residues in the CDR3. With 3 bases removed from V and 0 bases from J, the gap between germline ends came to 12 bases.